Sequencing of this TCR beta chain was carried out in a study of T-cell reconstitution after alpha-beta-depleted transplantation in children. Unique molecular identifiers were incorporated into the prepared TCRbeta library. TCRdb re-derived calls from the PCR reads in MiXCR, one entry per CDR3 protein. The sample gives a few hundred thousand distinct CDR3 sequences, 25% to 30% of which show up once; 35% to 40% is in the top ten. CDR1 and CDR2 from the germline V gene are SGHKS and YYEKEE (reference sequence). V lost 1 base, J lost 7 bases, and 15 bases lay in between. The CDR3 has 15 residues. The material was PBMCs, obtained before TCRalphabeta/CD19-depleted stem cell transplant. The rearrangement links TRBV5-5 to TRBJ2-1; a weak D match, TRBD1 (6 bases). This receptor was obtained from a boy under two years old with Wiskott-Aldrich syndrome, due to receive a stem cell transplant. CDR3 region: CASSLRAGVRNEQFF. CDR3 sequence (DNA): TGTGCCAGCAGCTTGCGGGCAGGGGTGAGGAATGAGCAGTTCTTC.